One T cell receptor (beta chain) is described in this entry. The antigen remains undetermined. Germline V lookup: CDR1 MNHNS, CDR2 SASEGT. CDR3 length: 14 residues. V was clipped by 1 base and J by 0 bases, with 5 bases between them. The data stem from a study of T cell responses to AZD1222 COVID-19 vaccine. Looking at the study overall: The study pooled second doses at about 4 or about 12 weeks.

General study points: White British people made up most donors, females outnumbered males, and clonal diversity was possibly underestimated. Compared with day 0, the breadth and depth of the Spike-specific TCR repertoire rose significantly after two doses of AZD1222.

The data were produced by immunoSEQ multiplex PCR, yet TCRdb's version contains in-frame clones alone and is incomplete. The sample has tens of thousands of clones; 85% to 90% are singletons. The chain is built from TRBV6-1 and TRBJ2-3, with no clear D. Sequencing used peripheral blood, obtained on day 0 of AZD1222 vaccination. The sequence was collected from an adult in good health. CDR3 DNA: TGTGCCAGCAGTGAAGGTCTTAGCACAGATACGCAGTATTTT. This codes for CASSEGLSTDTQYF.